The 10 T cell receptor beta chains presented below share a single source sample, sequenced in a study of shared clonotypes between healthy human individuals. The assay was immunoSEQ multiplex PCR, and TCRdb's table has in-frame clones only and misses some. The data hold about 2 million clones, with 90% to 95% observed a single time. Source material: naive CD4+ T cells sorted from blood. Specified subset: CD45RA+ positively selected. These receptors all stem from a man younger than 30 in good health.

The chain recombines TRBV28 with TRBJ2-3; weak D call: TRBD1 (6 bases). CDR1 is MDHEN and CDR2 is SYDVKM in the germline V gene. V was cut by 6 bases and J by 2 bases, with 18 bases left in between. This CDR3 is built from 16 residues. The chain's CDR3 is CASRVPGQGTTDTQYF. The CDR3 DNA is TGTGCCAGCAGGGTTCCAGGGCAGGGGACCACAGATACGCAGTATTTT.

The CDR3: CASSPRTGNLGTGELFF. CDR3 DNA sequence: TGTGCCAGCAGCCCTCGGACAGGGAACCTCGGCACCGGGGAGCTGTTTTTT. The V and J genes are TRBV9 and TRBJ2-2, with 8 bases fitting TRBD1. This CDR3 is built from 17 residues. The J segment lost 4 bases and the V segment lost 4 bases, leaving 12 bases of the junction unmatched. CDR1 and CDR2 (germline): SGDLS, YYNGEE.

The chain carries TRBV15 and TRBJ1-5; D remains ambiguous. The germline CDR1 and CDR2 sequences are LNHNV and YYDKDF (reference sequence). With 1 base removed from V and 4 bases from J, the gap between germline ends came to 8 bases. There are 14 residues in the CDR3. As DNA, the CDR3 is TGTGCCACCAGCAGAGTTGGTAAAAATCAGCCCCAGCATTTT. Translated, it gives CATSRVGKNQPQHF. Combining the CDR3 with reference TRBV15 and TRBJ1-5 gives the whole variable domain DAMVIQNPRYQVTQFGKPVTLSCSQTLNHNVMYWYQQKSSQAPKLLFHYYDKDFNNEADTPDNFQSRRPNTSFCFLDIRSPGLGDTAMYLCATSRVGKNQPQHFGDGTRLSIL.

The J gene is TRBJ2-5, the V gene TRBV18; 10 bases agree with TRBD2. This CDR3 contains 18 residues. Trimming removed 0 bases from V and 5 bases from J; junction bases left unmatched: 12. The germline V gene has CDR1 KGHSH and CDR2 LQKENI. The CDR3 loop is CASSPPLAGATYGETQYF. In DNA form, the CDR3 reads TGTGCCAGCTCACCACCGCTAGCGGGGGCGACTTACGGGGAGACCCAGTACTTC.

Turning to this clone: The sample carries other DNA sequences with the same CDR3. The chain combines TRBV19 with TRBJ2-5; 7 bases fit TRBD1. Germline CDR1 is LNHDA and CDR2 is SQIVND (reference sequence). This CDR3 region has 13 residues. V lost 4 bases and J lost 1; bases outside the gene matches: 0. The CDR3 DNA follows: TGTGCCAGTAGTAGGACAGGCCAAGAGACCCAGTACTTC. Protein: CASSRTGQETQYF.

This clone was observed a handful of times. V usage is TRBV7-9 and J usage is TRBJ2-1, with TRBD2 identical over 9 bases. This CDR3 has 17 residues. The germline gives CDR1 SEHNR, CDR2 FQNEAQ (reference sequence). The ends lost 1 base at V and 8 bases at J; junction bases unmatched: 12. The CDR3 coding sequence is TGTGCCAGCAGCTTAGTCGGATTTAGCGGGAGCGTCGATGAGCAGTTCTTC. This encodes CASSLVGFSGSVDEQFF.

CDR3: CASSLAGGQKVSPLHF. CDR3 in DNA: TGTGCCAGCAGCTTAGCGGGGGGGCAGAAGGTCTCACCCCTCCACTTT. This rearrangement joins TRBV7-9 to TRBJ1-6; weak D call: TRBD1 (6 bases). Trimming pared 0 bases from V and 10 bases from J, leaving 16 bases between. Germline CDR1 reads SEHNR; CDR2 reads FQNEAQ (reference sequence). The length of the CDR3 is 16 residues.

The CDR3: CAWSFTGAQGYTF. The CDR3 DNA reads TGTGCCTGGAGTTTTACAGGGGCCCAAGGCTACACCTTC. The rearrangement joins TRBV30 to TRBJ1-2, with 7 bases that match TRBD1. In germline, CDR1 is GTSNPN, CDR2 SVGIG (reference sequence). The CDR3 length is 13 residues. Trimming removed 2 bases from V and 8 bases from J; junction bases left unmatched: 8. Using reference TRBV30 and TRBJ1-2 for the parts outside the CDR3, the full variable domain is SQTIHQWPATLVQPVGSPLSLECTVEGTSNPNLYWYRQAAGRGLQLLFYSVGIGQISSEVPQNLSASRPQDRQFILSSKKLLLSDSGFYLCAWSFTGAQGYTFGSGTRLTVV.

The chain links TRBV7-9 to TRBJ2-3, with D possibly TRBD2 on 5 matching bases. This CDR3 is 17 amino acids long. V gave up 2 bases and J gave up 1 base, with 16 bases separating them. Germline V CDR1 and CDR2: SEHNR, FQNEAQ (reference sequence). The CDR3 region is CASSLTGNPGGTDTQYF. The CDR3 region has the DNA TGTGCCAGCAGCTTAACGGGAAACCCCGGGGGCACAGATACGCAGTATTTT.

The V gene is TRBV20-1, the J gene TRBJ1-2; 7 nucleotides align to TRBD1. J lost 8 bases, V lost 5 bases, and 2 bases had no gene match. CDR3 length equals 10 residues. Germline loops: CDR1 DFQATT, CDR2 SNEGSKA (reference sequence). The CDR3 nucleotides are TGCAGTGCTTGGACAGGCGGCTACACCTTC. It yields the protein CSAWTGGYTF.